This is a list of T cell receptor beta chains from one sample in a study of T cell repertoires in cytomegalovirus infection. Using its own MiXCR run on the reads, TCRdb lists one record per CDR3 protein. The repertoire holds more than 150,000 distinct CDR3 sequences, with roughly 15% as singletons. Sequenced material: CD8+ T cells from PBMCs. The receptors come from a human donor in good health (CMV status not recorded). Some clones in this sample may be carry-over from other donors' samples. CDR3s include the opening cysteine and the closing phenylalanine or tryptophan. D genes are given only for firm matches. Size is stated for part of the rows, as once, few or many counts, or as a class when the clone is expanded.

d_gene	abundance	v_gene	j_gene	CDR3nt	CDR3aa
TRBD1	.	TRBV7-9	TRBJ2-1	TGTGCCAGCAGCTTAGGGACAGGCCCATGGTTCTTC	CASSLGTGPWFF
.	few	TRBV27	TRBJ2-7	TGTGCCAGCAGTTTCGGCCCGGCCGGCGAGCAGTACTTC	CASSFGPAGEQYF
.	few	TRBV7-3	TRBJ1-1	TGTGCCACTCACACAGAGGCTGAAGCTTTCTTT	CATHTEAEAFF
.	few	TRBV7-2	TRBJ1-2	TGTGCCAGCAGTCCTTCCCCCGAACTGATTAACTATGGCTACACCTTC	CASSPSPELINYGYTF
TRBD2	few	TRBV6-1	TRBJ2-1	TGTGCCAGCAGTTTCGGGACTAACAATGAGCAGTTCTTC	CASSFGTNNEQFF
TRBD1	few	TRBV14	TRBJ2-5	TGTGCCAGCAGCCAAAACAGGGGGCTCACGAAGACCCAGTACTTC	CASSQNRGLTKTQYF
.	.	TRBV6-2/TRBV6-3	TRBJ1-1	TGTGCCAGCAGTTACCCCACTGAAGCTTTCTTT	CASSYPTEAFF
.	.	TRBV7-6	TRBJ2-7	TGTGCCAGCAGCTGGGACGGCTACGAGCAGTACTTC	CASSWDGYEQYF
.	.	TRBV7-9	TRBJ1-1	TGTGCCAGCAGCCCCTCCCGGTACGACAGTGCCACTGAAGCTTTCTTT	CASSPSRYDSATEAFF
.	.	TRBV7-9	TRBJ2-1	TGTGCCAGCAGCTTAGGGAGAACCAATGAGCAGTTCTTC	CASSLGRTNEQFF
TRBD2	few	TRBV7-6	TRBJ2-1	TGTGCCAGCAGCGGGACTAGCTCTATTCGAGGGGATGAGCAGTTCTTC	CASSGTSSIRGDEQFF
.	few	TRBV19	TRBJ2-2	TGTGCCAGTAGTGTTACACCGAACACCGGGGAGCTGTTTTTT	CASSVTPNTGELFF
.	.	TRBV7-9	TRBJ2-5	TGTGCCAGCAGCTCCCCCACCGGAGTGGGCCGGGAGACCCAGTACTTC	CASSSPTGVGRETQYF
.	.	TRBV6-4	TRBJ2-1	TGTGCCAGCAGAGACCGTGCCAGCTCCTACAATGAGCAGTTCTTC	CASRDRASSYNEQFF
TRBD2	.	TRBV7-2	TRBJ2-5	TGTGCCAGCAGCTTAGAGAGGACTAGCGGGGAGGAAGAGACCCAGTACTTC	CASSLERTSGEEETQYF
.	.	TRBV28	TRBJ1-4	TGTGCCAGCAGCGGCGGTGCTAATGAAAAACTGTTTTTT	CASSGGANEKLFF
TRBD1	.	TRBV7-8	TRBJ2-5	TGTGCCAGCAGCTTAGCGAGGCAGGGGGTTTGGGAGACCCAGTACTTC	CASSLARQGVWETQYF
.	few	TRBV6-5	TRBJ1-6	TGTGCCAGCAGTCCCTTCGCGCGACGGGGTTCACCCCTCCACTTT	CASSPFARRGSPLHF
.	few	TRBV6-2/TRBV6-3	TRBJ2-1	TGTGCCAGCAGTACTACCCTACAGGTGCTCTCCTACAATGAGCAGTTCTTC	CASSTTLQVLSYNEQFF
.	many	TRBV28	TRBJ2-3	TGTGCCAGCAGTCCGTTAGTCTTGGCGGAGTTGAGCACAGATACGCAGTATTTT	CASSPLVLAELSTDTQYF
TRBD2	few	TRBV7-3	TRBJ2-1	TGTGCCAGCAGCCCGGATAGCGGGAGGCCCAACAATGAGCAGTTCTTC	CASSPDSGRPNNEQFF
.	.	TRBV11-1	TRBJ2-1	TGTGCCAGCAGCTTTTTCACGGACGAGGAAGAGGATGAGCAGTTCTTC	CASSFFTDEEEDEQFF
.	.	TRBV28	TRBJ2-7	TGTGCCAGCAGTTCACCGGGGGCCGAGCAGTACTTC	CASSSPGAEQYF
.	.	TRBV7-8	TRBJ2-3	TGTGCCAGCAGCTTAGCCACCCAGGGATCGACAGATACGCAGTATTTT	CASSLATQGSTDTQYF
.	.	TRBV10-3	TRBJ2-7	TGTGCCATCCAGGATCCACCCGCCTACGAGCAGTACTTC	CAIQDPPAYEQYF
TRBD2	few	TRBV7-6	TRBJ2-1	TGTGCCAGCAGCATAGACCTAGCGGGGCACCCCACCTACAATGAGCAGTTCTTC	CASSIDLAGHPTYNEQFF
.	.	TRBV6-5	TRBJ2-7	TGTGCCAGCAGCCGCGGAGTGGGGGGTAGTTACGAGCAGTACTTC	CASSRGVGGSYEQYF
TRBD2	few	TRBV7-2	TRBJ2-1	TGTGCCAGCAGCTTAACTAGCGGGAGGGTGAATGAGCAGTTCTTC	CASSLTSGRVNEQFF
TRBD2	once	TRBV7-9	TRBJ2-1	TGTGCCAGCAGCTCCCTCGAGTCAGCGGGAGAGCAGTTCTTC	CASSSLESAGEQFF
.	.	TRBV6-2/TRBV6-3	TRBJ2-5	TGTGCCAGCAGTTACGGGCGGGTCCAAGAGACCCAGTACTTC	CASSYGRVQETQYF
.	.	TRBV7-2	TRBJ1-2	TGTGCCAGCAGCCCCTTGACAAGTAACTATGGCTACACCTTC	CASSPLTSNYGYTF
TRBD2	once	TRBV6-6	TRBJ2-7	TGTGCCAGCAGTTACTCGAACCCCGGGAGGACTAGCGGGAGAGACGAGCAGTACTTC	CASSYSNPGRTSGRDEQYF
.	.	TRBV19	TRBJ2-5	TGTGCCAGTAGTATAGGAGTTAAAGAGACCCAGTACTTC	CASSIGVKETQYF
TRBD1	.	TRBV28	TRBJ2-7	TGTGCCAGCGAAACCGATCGACAGGGGGACTCCTACGAGCAGTACTTC	CASETDRQGDSYEQYF
TRBD1	.	TRBV19	TRBJ2-1	TGTGCCAGTAGTATTGGGACAGGGGGCTTCAATGAGCAGTTCTTC	CASSIGTGGFNEQFF
.	.	TRBV7-8	TRBJ1-1	TGTGCCAGCAGCTTAGAGGGCGCAAATGAAGCTTTCTTT	CASSLEGANEAFF
.	few	TRBV11-2	TRBJ2-5	TGTGCCAGCAGGAGCCCGGACGGGACGTATTGGACCCAGTACTTC	CASRSPDGTYWTQYF
TRBD2	few	TRBV28	TRBJ2-2	TGTGCCAGCAGTTTCGTAGCGGGGGACACCGGGGAGCTGTTTTTT	CASSFVAGDTGELFF
.	.	TRBV6-6	TRBJ2-3	TGTGCCAGCAGCCACCAGCGGGTCACAGATACGCAGTATTTT	CASSHQRVTDTQYF
TRBD2	many	TRBV7-6	TRBJ2-1	TGTGCCAGCAGCTTAGCAATTAGCGGGAGGAATGAGCAGTTCTTC	CASSLAISGRNEQFF
TRBD2	.	TRBV5-6	TRBJ2-7	TGTGCCAGCAGCAGCGGGAAAAACTACGAGCAGTACTTC	CASSSGKNYEQYF
TRBD1	many	TRBV7-9	TRBJ2-7	TGTGCCAGCAGATCAGGGACAGGGCCCGACGAGCAGTACTTC	CASRSGTGPDEQYF
TRBD2	.	TRBV6-2/TRBV6-3	TRBJ2-1	TGTGCCAGCAGTTACTCGACTAGCGCAAACTTCAATGAGCAGTTCTTC	CASSYSTSANFNEQFF